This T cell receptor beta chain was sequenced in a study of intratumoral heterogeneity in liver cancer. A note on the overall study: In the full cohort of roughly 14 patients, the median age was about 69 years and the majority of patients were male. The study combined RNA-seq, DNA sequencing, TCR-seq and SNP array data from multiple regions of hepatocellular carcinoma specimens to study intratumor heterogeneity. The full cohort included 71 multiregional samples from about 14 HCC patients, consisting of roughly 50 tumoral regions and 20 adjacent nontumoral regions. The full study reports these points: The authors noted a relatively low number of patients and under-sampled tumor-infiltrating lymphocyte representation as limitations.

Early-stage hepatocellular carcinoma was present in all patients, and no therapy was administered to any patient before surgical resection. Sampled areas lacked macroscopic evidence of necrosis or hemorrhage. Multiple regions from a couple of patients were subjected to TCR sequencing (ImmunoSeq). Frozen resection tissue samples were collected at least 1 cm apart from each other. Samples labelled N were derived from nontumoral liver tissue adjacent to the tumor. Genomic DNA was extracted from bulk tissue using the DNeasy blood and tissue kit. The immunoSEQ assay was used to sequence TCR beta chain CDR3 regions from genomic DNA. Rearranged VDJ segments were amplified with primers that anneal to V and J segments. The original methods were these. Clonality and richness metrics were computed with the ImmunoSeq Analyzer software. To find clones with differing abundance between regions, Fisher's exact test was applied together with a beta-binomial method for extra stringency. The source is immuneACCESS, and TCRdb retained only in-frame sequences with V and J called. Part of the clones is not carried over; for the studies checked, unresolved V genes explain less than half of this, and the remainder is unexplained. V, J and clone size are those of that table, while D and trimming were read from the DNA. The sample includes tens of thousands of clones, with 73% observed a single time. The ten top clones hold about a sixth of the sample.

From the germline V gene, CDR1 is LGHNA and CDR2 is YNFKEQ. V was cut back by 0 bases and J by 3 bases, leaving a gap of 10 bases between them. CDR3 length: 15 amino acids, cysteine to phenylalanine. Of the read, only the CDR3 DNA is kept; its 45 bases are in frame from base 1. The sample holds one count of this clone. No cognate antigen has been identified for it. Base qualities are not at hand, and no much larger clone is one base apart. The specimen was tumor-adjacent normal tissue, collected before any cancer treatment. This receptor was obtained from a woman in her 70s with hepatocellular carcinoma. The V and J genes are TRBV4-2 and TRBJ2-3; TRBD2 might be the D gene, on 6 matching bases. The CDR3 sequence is CASSQDGGKTDTQYF. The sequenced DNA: TGTGCCAGCAGCCAAGATGGAGGGAAAACAGATACGCAGTATTTT.